Presented here are 9 T cell receptor beta chains from one specimen sequenced in a study of cytomegalovirus exposure and HLA in healthy donors. The PCR was carried out with 60 Vbeta primers and 13 Jbeta primers. The assay was immunoSEQ multiplex PCR, and TCRdb's table has in-frame clones only and misses some. The table shows around 100,000 clones, with approximately 78% occurring only once. Sequenced sample: PBMCs. Source of these receptors: a male donor in good health and CMV-seropositive.

This chain uses TRBV2 with TRBJ2-1, with TRBD1 identical over 9 bases. Looked up from germline, CDR1 is SNHLY and CDR2 is FYNNEI. The CDR3 is made up of 17 amino acids. With V trimmed by 2 bases and J by 5 bases, 10 bases remained unmatched. The chain's CDR3 is CASSERTTGGIDNEQFF. DNA of the CDR3: TGTGCCAGCAGTGAAAGAACGACAGGGGGGATCGACAATGAGCAGTTCTTC.

V and J are TRBV5-6 and TRBJ1-1; 8 positions match TRBD1. V shed 2 bases, J shed 7 bases, and the junction held 13 bases outside the gene matches. Germline V gives CDR1 SGHDT, CDR2 YYEEEE. The length of the CDR3 is 16 residues. The CDR3: CASSFTRGPPSIEAFF. The CDR3 DNA sequence: TGTGCCAGCAGCTTTACCAGGGGGCCACCTTCCATTGAAGCTTTCTTT.

The gene calls are TRBV7-8 and TRBJ1-3, with D hard to call. There are 18 residues in the CDR3. Germline CDR1 is SGHVS and CDR2 is FQNEAQ. V lost 1 base, J lost 0 bases, and 16 bases lay in between. DNA for the CDR3: TGTGCCAGCAGCTTAGTTCCGACTTACCGCCGCTCTGGAAACACCATATATTTT. Its translation: CASSLVPTYRRSGNTIYF.

This clone was detected only a few times. The chain carries TRBV7-9 and TRBJ2-5, with 7 bases aligning to TRBD1. Germline assignment: CDR1 SEHNR and CDR2 FQNEAQ (reference sequence). This CDR3 is 15 amino acids long. V shed 4 bases and J 5 bases; nucleotides not matched to a gene: 10. The CDR3 DNA is TGTGCCAGCAGCTACGGACAGGTCCAGGAGGAGACCCAGTACTTC. Translation gives CASSYGQVQEETQYF.

This sequence joins TRBV7-8 and TRBJ1-5; D is perhaps TRBD1 (6 bases). Germline CDR1 and CDR2: SGHVS and FQNEAQ. V was cut by 0 bases and J by 4 bases, with 7 bases left in between. The CDR3 runs 14 residues. CDR3 sequence: CASSLAGTNQPQHF. Here the CDR3 DNA reads TGTGCCAGCAGCTTAGCAGGGACAAATCAGCCCCAGCATTTT.

The rearrangement joins TRBV5-5 to TRBJ2-1, with D hard to call. The V end was cut by 0 bases, the J end by 8 bases, with 12 bases between. The CDR3 sequence is 14 residues long. CDR1 SGHKS and CDR2 YYEKEE come from the germline V gene (reference sequence). The CDR3 loop is CASSLALLVDEQFF. CDR3 DNA sequence: TGTGCCAGCAGCTTGGCGCTACTCGTCGATGAGCAGTTCTTC.

CDR3 protein: CASSEATGVGSKNIQYF. As DNA, the CDR3 is TGTGCCAGCAGTGAAGCAACAGGGGTAGGATCCAAAAACATTCAGTACTTC. V usage is TRBV2 and J usage is TRBJ2-4, with 7 bases aligning to TRBD1. The CDR3 contains 17 residues. Germline V CDR1 and CDR2: SNHLY, FYNNEI. The junction had 7 bases not matched to a gene; V was cut back by 0 bases and J by 2 bases.

The sample holds one count of this clone. The CDR3 DNA sequence: TGTGCCAGCAGTGTCTCACAGGGCTTTTCTGAAAAACTGTTTTTT. The encoded protein is CASSVSQGFSEKLFF. This chain links TRBV25-1 with TRBJ1-4, with TRBD1 as a possible D gene (6 bases). With 4 bases removed from V and 7 bases from J, the gap between germline ends came to 16 bases. Germline V CDR1 and CDR2: MGHDK, SYGVNS. The length of the CDR3 is 15 residues.

The rearrangement links TRBV6-4 to TRBJ1-2; weak D call: TRBD1 (5 bases). The ends were cut back, 6 bases at V and 2 bases at J, with 16 bases in the middle. Looked up from germline, CDR1 is MRHNA and CDR2 is SNTAGT. The CDR3 totals 15 residues. CDR3 sequence reads: CASRGDSGPNYGYTF. The CDR3 coding sequence is TGTGCCAGCAGGGGAGACAGCGGGCCCAACTATGGCTACACCTTC.